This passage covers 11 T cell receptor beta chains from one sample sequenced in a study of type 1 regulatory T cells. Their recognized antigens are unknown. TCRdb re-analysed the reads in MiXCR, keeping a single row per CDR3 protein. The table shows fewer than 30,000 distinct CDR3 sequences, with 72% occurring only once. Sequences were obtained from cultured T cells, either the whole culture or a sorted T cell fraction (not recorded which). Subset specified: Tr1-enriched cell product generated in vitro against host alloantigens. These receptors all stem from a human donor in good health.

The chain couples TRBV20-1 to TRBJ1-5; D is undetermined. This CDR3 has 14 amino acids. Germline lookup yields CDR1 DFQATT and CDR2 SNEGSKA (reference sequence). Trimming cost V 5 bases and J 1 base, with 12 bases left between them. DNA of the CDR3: TGCAGTGCTGCAGAAGGGTGGAGCAATCAGCCCCAGCATTTT. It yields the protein CSAAEGWSNQPQHF.

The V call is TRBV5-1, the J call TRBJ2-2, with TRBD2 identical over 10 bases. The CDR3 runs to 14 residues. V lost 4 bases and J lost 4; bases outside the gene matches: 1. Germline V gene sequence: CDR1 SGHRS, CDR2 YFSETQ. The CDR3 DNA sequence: TGCGCCAGCAGCGGGACTAGCGCCACCGGGGAGCTGTTTTTT. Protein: CASSGTSATGELFF.

The CDR3 here is CSARGRTGSSEAFF. In nucleotides, the CDR3 is TGCAGTGCTAGAGGTAGGACCGGGAGTAGTGAAGCTTTCTTT. The chain joins TRBV20-1 to TRBJ1-1; no definite D call. Germline lookup yields CDR1 DFQATT and CDR2 SNEGSKA (reference sequence). V dropped 1 base and J dropped 7 bases, with 16 bases sitting between them. This CDR3 region has 14 residues.

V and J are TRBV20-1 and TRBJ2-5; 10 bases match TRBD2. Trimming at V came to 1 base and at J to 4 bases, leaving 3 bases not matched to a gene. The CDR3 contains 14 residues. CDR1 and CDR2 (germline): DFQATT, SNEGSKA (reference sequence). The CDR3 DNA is TGCAGTGCTAGAGGGGTAGCGGGGGGAGAGACCCAGTACTTC. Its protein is CSARGVAGGETQYF.

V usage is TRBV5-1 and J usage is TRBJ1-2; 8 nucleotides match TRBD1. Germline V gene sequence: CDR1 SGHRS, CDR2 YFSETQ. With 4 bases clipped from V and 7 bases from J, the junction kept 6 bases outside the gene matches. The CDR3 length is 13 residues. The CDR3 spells CASSLGQGVGYTF. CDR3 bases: TGCGCCAGCAGCCTTGGACAGGGCGTTGGCTACACCTTC.

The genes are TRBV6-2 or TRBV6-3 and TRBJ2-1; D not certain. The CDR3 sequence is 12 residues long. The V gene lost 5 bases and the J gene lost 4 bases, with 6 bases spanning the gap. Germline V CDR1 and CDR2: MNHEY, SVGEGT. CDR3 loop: CASSREYNEQFF. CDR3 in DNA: TGTGCCAGCAGTAGAGAATACAATGAGCAGTTCTTC.

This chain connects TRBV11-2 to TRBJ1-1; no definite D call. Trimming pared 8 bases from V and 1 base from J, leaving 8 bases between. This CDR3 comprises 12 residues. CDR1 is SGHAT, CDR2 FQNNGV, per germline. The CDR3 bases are TGTGCCAGCTCCAGGTGGAACACTGAAGCTTTCTTT. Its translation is CASSRWNTEAFF.

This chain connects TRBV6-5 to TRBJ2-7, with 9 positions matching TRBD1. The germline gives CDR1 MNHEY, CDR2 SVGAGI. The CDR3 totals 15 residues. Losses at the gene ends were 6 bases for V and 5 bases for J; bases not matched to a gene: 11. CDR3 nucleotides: TGTGCCAGCAGAGAGCACCGGGACAGGGCCCACGAGCAGTACTTC. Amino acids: CASREHRDRAHEQYF.

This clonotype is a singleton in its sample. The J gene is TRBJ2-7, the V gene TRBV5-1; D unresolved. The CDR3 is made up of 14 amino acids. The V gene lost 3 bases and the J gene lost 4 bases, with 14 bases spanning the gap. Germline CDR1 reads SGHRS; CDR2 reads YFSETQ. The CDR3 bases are TGCGCCAGCAGCTCCTTAAATAGACATTACGAGCAGTACTTC. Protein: CASSSLNRHYEQYF. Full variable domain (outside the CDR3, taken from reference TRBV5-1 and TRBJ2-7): KAGVTQTPRYLIKTRGQQVTLSCSPISGHRSVSWYQQTPGQGLQFLFEYFSETQRNKGNFPGRFSGRQFSNSRSEMNVSTLELGDSALYLCASSSLNRHYEQYFGPGTRLTVT.

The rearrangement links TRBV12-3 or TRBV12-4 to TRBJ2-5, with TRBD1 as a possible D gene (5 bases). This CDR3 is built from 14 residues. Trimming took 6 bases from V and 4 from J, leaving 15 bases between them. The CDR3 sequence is CASSLGPSGETQYF. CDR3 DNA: TGTGCCAGCAGCTTGGGGCCGTCGGGAGAGACCCAGTACTTC.

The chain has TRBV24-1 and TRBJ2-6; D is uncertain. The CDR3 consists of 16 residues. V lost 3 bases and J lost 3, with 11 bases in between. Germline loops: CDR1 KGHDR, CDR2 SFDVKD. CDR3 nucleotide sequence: TGTGCCACCAGTGATCCAGGACCAGTTGGGGCCAACGTCCTGACTTTC. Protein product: CATSDPGPVGANVLTF.